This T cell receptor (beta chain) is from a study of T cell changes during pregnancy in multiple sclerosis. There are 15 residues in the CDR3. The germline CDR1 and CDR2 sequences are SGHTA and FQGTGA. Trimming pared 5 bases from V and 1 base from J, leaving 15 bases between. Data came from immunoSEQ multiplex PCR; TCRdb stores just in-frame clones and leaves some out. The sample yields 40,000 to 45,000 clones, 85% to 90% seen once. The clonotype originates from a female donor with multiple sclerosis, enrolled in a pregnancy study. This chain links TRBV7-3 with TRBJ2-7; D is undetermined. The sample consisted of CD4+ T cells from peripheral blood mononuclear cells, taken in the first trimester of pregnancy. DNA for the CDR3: TGTGCCAGCAGCATTCAGACAAGAATATCCTACGAGCAGTACTTC. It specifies CASSIQTRISYEQYF.